Listed below are T cell receptor beta chains from one sample, sequenced in a study of cytomegalovirus exposure and HLA in healthy donors. The assay was immunoSEQ multiplex PCR, and TCRdb's table has in-frame clones only and misses some. The sample holds 300,000 to 400,000 clones; 86% are singletons and the top ten take 0.83%. The sample consisted of PBMCs. The receptor set was obtained from a woman in her late teens or twenties in good health and CMV-seronegative. CDR3s include the opening cysteine and the closing phenylalanine or tryptophan. D genes are given only for firm matches. A clone size is listed for some rows: how often the clone was seen (once, few, many), or a class if it is expanded.

V gene: TRBV2; clone size: once; J gene: TRBJ2-5; D gene: TRBD1; CDR3 DNA: TGTGCCAGCAGTGAAGGGTCAGGGGGAGAGACCCAGTACTTC; CDR3 protein: CASSEGSGGETQYF
V gene: TRBV18; clone size: .; J gene: TRBJ1-1; D gene: .; CDR3 DNA: TGTGCCAGCTCACTCAGGGATGCTGAAGCTTTCTTT; CDR3 protein: CASSLRDAEAFF
V gene: TRBV27; clone size: .; J gene: TRBJ2-1; D gene: .; CDR3 DNA: TGTGCCAGCAGTTCCGCGGGATCCTACAATGAGCAGTTCTTC; CDR3 protein: CASSSAGSYNEQFF
V gene: TRBV29-1; clone size: .; J gene: TRBJ1-2; D gene: TRBD1; CDR3 DNA: TGCAGCGTTGTACAGGGGGCGTATGGCTACACCTTC; CDR3 protein: CSVVQGAYGYTF
V gene: TRBV2; clone size: .; J gene: TRBJ1-3; D gene: .; CDR3 DNA: TGTGCCAGCAGTAGTAGCCCTACTAGCGCCCGTAGAGGAGGAAACACCATATATTTT; CDR3 protein: CASSSSPTSARRGGNTIYF
V gene: TRBV28; clone size: .; J gene: TRBJ2-2; D gene: TRBD1; CDR3 DNA: TGTGCCAGCACACAAGGGACAGGGGGCACCGGGGAGCTGTTTTTT; CDR3 protein: CASTQGTGGTGELFF
V gene: TRBV28; clone size: .; J gene: TRBJ2-7; D gene: .; CDR3 DNA: TGTGCCAGCAGTTTCCGTCTTCTATTGCGGGACGGACCCTACGAGCAGTACTTC; CDR3 protein: CASSFRLLLRDGPYEQYF
V gene: TRBV27; clone size: .; J gene: TRBJ1-4; D gene: .; CDR3 DNA: TGTGCCAGCAGTTTATCCTTCGGACAGATACTGTTTTTT; CDR3 protein: CASSLSFGQILFF
V gene: TRBV6-5; clone size: .; J gene: TRBJ1-1; D gene: .; CDR3 DNA: TGTGCCAGCAGTTACTCGAATCCCCCCGGAGGGACTGAAGCTTTCTTT; CDR3 protein: CASSYSNPPGGTEAFF
V gene: TRBV14; clone size: .; J gene: TRBJ2-7; D gene: .; CDR3 DNA: TGTGCCAGCAGCCACGTCAGGGGACGGGGGGACTACGAGCAGTACTTC; CDR3 protein: CASSHVRGRGDYEQYF
V gene: TRBV5-6; clone size: few; J gene: TRBJ1-6; D gene: .; CDR3 DNA: TGTGCCAGCAGCCCGGGGGAAAATTCACCCCTCCACTTT; CDR3 protein: CASSPGENSPLHF
V gene: TRBV28; clone size: .; J gene: TRBJ2-7; D gene: .; CDR3 DNA: TGTGCCAGCACCGCGGGATTTTCCTACGAGCAGTACTTC; CDR3 protein: CASTAGFSYEQYF
V gene: TRBV29-1; clone size: .; J gene: TRBJ1-2; D gene: .; CDR3 DNA: TGCAGCGGTGCGGGCTCAGACGGCTATGGCTACACCTTC; CDR3 protein: CSGAGSDGYGYTF
V gene: TRBV6-1; clone size: .; J gene: TRBJ2-3; D gene: .; CDR3 DNA: TGTGCCAGCAGTAATTTAGTGGATACGCAGTATTTT; CDR3 protein: CASSNLVDTQYF
V gene: TRBV2; clone size: .; J gene: TRBJ2-3; D gene: TRBD2; CDR3 DNA: TGTGCCAGCCCCCGACTAGCGGGACCCACAGATACGCAGTATTTT; CDR3 protein: CASPRLAGPTDTQYF
V gene: TRBV4-1; clone size: .; J gene: TRBJ1-3; D gene: TRBD1; CDR3 DNA: TGCGCCAGCAGCCAGGACAGGGGGAAGGGAAACACCATATATTTT; CDR3 protein: CASSQDRGKGNTIYF